This T cell receptor beta chain was captured in a study of blood T cell repertoires in COVID-19. Across the whole study: Specimens from acute and convalescent COVID-19 originated in the United States, Italy and Spain. Nucleic acid was either cDNA or gDNA, and it came from T cells, B-cell-depleted T cells, or PBMCs.

Clones were read by immunoSEQ multiplex PCR, and TCRdb kept only the in-frame ones, dropping some. The sample shows about 190,000 clones, 70% to 90% of them seen only once. This clone was observed once. The CDR3 runs to 16 residues. Germline CDR1 reads SGDLS; CDR2 reads YYNGEE. The junction had 7 bases not matched to a gene; V was cut back by 4 bases and J by 0 bases. Sequenced: peripheral blood. The J gene is TRBJ2-1, the V gene TRBV9; TRBD1 matches at 7 bases. The TCR originated in a woman aged 35 to 49 who had recovered from COVID-19. DNA of the CDR3: TGTGCCAGCAGCTCAGGACAGGAGAGCTCCTACAATGAGCAGTTCTTC. As protein: CASSSGQESSYNEQFF.